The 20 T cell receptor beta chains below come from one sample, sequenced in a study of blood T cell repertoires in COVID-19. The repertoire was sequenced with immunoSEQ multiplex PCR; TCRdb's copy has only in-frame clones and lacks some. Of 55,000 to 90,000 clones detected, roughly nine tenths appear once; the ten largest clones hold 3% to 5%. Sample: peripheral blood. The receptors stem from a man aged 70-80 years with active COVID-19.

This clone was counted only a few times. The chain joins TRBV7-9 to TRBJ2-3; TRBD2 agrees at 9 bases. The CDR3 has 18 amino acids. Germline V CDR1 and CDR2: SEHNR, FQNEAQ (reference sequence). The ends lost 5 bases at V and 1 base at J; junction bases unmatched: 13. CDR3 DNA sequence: TGTGCCAGCAGCCCAGGGGGTAGCGGGAGAGCTGGCACAGATACGCAGTATTTT. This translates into CASSPGGSGRAGTDTQYF.

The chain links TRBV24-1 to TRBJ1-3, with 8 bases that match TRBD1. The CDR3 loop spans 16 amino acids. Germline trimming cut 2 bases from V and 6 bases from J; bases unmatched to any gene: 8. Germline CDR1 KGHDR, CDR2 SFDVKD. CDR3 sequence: CATSDSRTGLANTIYF. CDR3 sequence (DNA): TGTGCCACCAGTGATTCACGGACAGGGTTAGCAAACACCATATATTTT.

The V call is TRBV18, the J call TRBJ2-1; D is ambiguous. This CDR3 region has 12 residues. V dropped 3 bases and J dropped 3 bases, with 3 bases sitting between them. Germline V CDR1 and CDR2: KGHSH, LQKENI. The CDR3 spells CASSPNYNEQFF. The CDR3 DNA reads TGTGCCAGCTCACCCAACTACAATGAGCAGTTCTTC.

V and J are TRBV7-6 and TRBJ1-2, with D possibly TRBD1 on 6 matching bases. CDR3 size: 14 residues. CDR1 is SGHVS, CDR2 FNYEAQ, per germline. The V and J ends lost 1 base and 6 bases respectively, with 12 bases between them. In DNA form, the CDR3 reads TGTGCCAGCAGCTTAGGGGGGCAGACCCATGGCTACACCTTC. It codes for CASSLGGQTHGYTF.

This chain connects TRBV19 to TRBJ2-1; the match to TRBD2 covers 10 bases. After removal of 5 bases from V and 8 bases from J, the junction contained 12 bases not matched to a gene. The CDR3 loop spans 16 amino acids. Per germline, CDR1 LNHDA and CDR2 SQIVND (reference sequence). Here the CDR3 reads CASSSLSSGSRDEQFF. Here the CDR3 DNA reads TGTGCCAGTAGTTCCCTATCTAGCGGGAGTAGGGATGAGCAGTTCTTC.

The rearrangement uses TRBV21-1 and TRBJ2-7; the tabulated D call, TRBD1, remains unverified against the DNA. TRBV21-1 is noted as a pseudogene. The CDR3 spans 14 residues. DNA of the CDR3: TGTGCCAGCAGCAAAGCGGGACAGGGTGCCGAGCAGTACTTC. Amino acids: CASSKAGQGAEQYF.

The CDR3 is CASSPRDTSSYEQYF. The DNA for the CDR3 is TGTGCCAGCTCACCCCGGGACACCTCATCCTACGAGCAGTACTTC. The gene calls are TRBV18 and TRBJ2-7; the D gene is possibly TRBD1 (6 bases). Looked up from germline, CDR1 is KGHSH and CDR2 is LQKENI. The V gene lost 3 bases and the J gene lost 1 base, with 13 bases spanning the gap. This CDR3 contains 15 residues.

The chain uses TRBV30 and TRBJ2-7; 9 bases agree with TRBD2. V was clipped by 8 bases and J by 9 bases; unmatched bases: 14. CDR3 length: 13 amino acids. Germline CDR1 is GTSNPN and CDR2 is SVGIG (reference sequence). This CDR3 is CAGGTSRGGRQYF. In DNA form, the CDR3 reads TGTGCCGGAGGGACTAGCAGGGGGGGACGGCAGTACTTC. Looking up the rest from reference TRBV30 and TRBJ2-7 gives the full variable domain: SQTIHQWPATLVQPVGSPLSLECTVEGTSNPNLYWYRQAAGRGLQLLFYSVGIGQISSEVPQNLSASRPQDRQFILSSKKLLLSDSGFYLCAGGTSRGGRQYFGPGTRLTVT.

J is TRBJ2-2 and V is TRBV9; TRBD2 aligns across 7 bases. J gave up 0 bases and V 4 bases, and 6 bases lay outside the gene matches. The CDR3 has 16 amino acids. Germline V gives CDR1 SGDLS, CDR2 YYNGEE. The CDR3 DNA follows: TGTGCCAGCAGCCCCCGACTAGCCCCGAACACCGGGGAGCTGTTTTTT. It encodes CASSPRLAPNTGELFF.

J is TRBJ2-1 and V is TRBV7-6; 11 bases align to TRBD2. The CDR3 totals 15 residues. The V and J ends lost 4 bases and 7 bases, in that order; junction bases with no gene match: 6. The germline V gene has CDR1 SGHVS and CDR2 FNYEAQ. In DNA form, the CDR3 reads TGTGCCAGCAGCTATCTAGCGGGAGGCGGGAATGAGCAGTTCTTC. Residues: CASSYLAGGGNEQFF.

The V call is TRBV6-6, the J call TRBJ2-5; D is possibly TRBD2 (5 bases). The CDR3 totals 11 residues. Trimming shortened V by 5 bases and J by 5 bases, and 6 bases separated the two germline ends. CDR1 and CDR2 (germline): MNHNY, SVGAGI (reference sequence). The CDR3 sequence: CASSPGETQYF. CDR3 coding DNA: TGTGCCAGCAGTCCGGGGGAGACCCAGTACTTC.

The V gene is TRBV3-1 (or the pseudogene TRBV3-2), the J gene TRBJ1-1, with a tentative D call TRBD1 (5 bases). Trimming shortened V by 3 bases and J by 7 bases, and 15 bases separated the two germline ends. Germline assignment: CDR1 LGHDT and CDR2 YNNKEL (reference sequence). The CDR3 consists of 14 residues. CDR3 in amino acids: CASSHRGTGIEAFF. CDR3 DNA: TGTGCCAGCAGCCATCGGGGGACGGGGATTGAAGCTTTCTTT.

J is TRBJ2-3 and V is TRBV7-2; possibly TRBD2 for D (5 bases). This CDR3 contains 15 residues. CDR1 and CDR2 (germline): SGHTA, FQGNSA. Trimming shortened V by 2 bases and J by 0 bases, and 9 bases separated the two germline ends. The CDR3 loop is CASSLMGSSTDTQYF. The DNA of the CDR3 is TGTGCCAGCAGCTTAATGGGGAGCAGCACAGATACGCAGTATTTT. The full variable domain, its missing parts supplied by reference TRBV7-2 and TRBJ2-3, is GAGVSQSPSNKVTEKGKDVELRCDPISGHTALYWYRQSLGQGLEFLIYFQGNSAPDKSGLPSDRFSAERTGGSVSTLTIQRTQQEDSAVYLCASSLMGSSTDTQYFGPGTRLTVL.

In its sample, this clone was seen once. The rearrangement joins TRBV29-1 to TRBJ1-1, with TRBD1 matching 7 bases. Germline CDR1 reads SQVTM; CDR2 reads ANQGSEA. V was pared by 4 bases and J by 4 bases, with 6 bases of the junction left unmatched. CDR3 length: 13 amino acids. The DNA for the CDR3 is TGCAGCGTTGCCCTACAGGGGACCACTGAAGCTTTCTTT. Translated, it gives CSVALQGTTEAFF.

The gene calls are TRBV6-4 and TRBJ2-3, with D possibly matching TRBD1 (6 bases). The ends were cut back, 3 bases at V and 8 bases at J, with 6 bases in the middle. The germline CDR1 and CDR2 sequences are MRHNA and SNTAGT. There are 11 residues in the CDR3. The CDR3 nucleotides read TGTGCCAGCAGTGAGGGGGCTACGCAGTATTTT. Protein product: CASSEGATQYF.

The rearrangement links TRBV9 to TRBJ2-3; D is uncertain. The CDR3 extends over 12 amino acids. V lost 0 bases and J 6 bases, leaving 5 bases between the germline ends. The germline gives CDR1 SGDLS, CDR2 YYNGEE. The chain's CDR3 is CASSVALDTQYF. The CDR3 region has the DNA TGTGCCAGCAGCGTAGCACTCGATACGCAGTATTTT.

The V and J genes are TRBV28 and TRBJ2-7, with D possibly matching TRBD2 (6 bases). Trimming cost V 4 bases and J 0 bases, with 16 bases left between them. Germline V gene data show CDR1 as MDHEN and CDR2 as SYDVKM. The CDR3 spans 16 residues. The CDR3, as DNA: TGTGCCAGCAGTTACCCCCTGGGCGGGGACTCCTACGAGCAGTACTTC. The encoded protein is CASSYPLGGDSYEQYF.

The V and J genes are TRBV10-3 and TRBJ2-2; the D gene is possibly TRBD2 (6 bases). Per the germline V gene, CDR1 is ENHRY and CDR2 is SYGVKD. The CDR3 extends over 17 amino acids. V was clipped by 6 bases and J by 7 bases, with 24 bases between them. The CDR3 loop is CAIRRGSGIVGGGELFF. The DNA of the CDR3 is TGTGCCATCAGGCGGGGTAGCGGCATTGTGGGAGGCGGGGAGCTGTTTTTT.

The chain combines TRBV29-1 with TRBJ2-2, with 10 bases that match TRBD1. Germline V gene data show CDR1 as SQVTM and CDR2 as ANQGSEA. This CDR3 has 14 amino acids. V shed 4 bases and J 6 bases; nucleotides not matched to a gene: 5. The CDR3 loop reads CSVAGQGRAGELFF. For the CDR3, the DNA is TGCAGCGTTGCGGGACAGGGGAGGGCCGGGGAGCTGTTTTTT.

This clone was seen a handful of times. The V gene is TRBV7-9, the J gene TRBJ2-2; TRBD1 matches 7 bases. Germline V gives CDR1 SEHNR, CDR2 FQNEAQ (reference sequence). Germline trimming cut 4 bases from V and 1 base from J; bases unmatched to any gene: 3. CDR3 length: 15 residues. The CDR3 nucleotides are TGTGCCAGCAGCTACCACAGGGGGAACACCGGGGAGCTGTTTTTT. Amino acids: CASSYHRGNTGELFF.